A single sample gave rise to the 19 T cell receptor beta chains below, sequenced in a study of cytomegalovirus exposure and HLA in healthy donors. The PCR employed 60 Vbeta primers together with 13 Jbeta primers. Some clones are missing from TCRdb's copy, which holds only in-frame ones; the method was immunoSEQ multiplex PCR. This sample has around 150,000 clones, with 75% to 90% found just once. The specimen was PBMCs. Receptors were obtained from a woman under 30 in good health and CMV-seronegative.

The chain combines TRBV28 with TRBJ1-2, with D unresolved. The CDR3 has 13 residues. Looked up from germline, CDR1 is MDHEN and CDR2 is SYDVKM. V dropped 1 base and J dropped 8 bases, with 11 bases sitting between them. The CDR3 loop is CASSLSEVDGYTF. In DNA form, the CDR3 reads TGTGCCAGCAGTTTATCGGAGGTAGACGGCTACACCTTC.

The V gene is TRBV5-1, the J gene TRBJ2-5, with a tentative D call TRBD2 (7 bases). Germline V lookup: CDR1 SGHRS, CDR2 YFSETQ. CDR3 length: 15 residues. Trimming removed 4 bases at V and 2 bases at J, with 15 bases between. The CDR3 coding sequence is TGCGCCAGCAGCCTCGGCGGGGGCAGGCAAGAGACCCAGTACTTC. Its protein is CASSLGGGRQETQYF.

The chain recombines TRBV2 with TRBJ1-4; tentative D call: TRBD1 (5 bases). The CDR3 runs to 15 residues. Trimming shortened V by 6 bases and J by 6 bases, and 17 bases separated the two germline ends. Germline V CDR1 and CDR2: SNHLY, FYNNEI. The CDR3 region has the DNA TGTGCCAGCAGAACCGACAGTTCGGGCTATGAAAAACTGTTTTTT. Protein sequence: CASRTDSSGYEKLFF.

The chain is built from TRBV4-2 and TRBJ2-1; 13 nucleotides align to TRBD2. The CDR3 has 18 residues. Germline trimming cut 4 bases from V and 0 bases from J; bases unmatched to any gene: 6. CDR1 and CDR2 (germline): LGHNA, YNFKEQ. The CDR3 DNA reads TGTGCCAGCAGCCGACTAGCGGGGGGACGAAGCTCCTACAATGAGCAGTTCTTC. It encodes CASSRLAGGRSSYNEQFF.

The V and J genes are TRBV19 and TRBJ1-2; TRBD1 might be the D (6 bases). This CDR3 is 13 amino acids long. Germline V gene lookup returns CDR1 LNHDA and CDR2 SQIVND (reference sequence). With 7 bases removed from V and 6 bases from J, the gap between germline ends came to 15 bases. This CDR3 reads CASKQGTRDGYTF. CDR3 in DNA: TGTGCCAGTAAGCAGGGGACGAGGGATGGCTACACCTTC.

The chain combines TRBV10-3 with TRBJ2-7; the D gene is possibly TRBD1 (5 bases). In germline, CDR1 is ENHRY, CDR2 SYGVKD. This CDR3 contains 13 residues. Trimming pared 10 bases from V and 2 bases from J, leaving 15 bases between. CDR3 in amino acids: CATSPTVPYEQYF. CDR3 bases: TGTGCCACCTCGCCGACAGTTCCCTACGAGCAGTACTTC.

This CDR3 reads CASSHGGGGQDQPQHF. DNA of the CDR3: TGTGCCAGCAGCCACGGAGGGGGGGGTCAAGATCAGCCCCAGCATTTT. The V and J genes are TRBV7-9 and TRBJ1-5, with a tentative D call TRBD1 (6 bases). Trimming took off 5 bases at V and 5 bases at J, with 19 bases between the two ends. The V gene's germline CDR1 is SEHNR and CDR2 FQNEAQ (reference sequence). There are 16 residues in the CDR3.

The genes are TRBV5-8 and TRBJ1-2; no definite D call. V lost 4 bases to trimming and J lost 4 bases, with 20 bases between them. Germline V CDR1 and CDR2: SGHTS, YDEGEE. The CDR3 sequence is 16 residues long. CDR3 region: CASSPWKEEEGYGYTF. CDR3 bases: TGTGCCAGCAGCCCTTGGAAGGAGGAGGAGGGCTATGGCTACACCTTC.

In DNA form, the CDR3 reads TGTGCTAGTGGCACAGACAGGGGGAGACAGCCCCAGCATTTT. Protein: CASGTDRGRQPQHF. This chain links TRBV12-5 with TRBJ1-5, with 9 bases that match TRBD1. CDR3 length equals 14 residues. J was trimmed by 7 bases and V by 6 bases; bases with no gene match: 7. Germline values: CDR1 LGHNT, CDR2 FRNRAP. Drawing the rest from reference TRBV12-5 and TRBJ1-5, the complete variable domain is DARVTQTPRHKVTEMGQEVTMRCQPILGHNTVFWYRQTMMQGLELLAYFRNRAPLDDSGMPKDRFSAEMPDATLATLKIQPSEPRDSAVYFCASGTDRGRQPQHFGDGTRLSIL.

The CDR3 DNA reads TGTGCCAGCATCCGGGCTAGCGGGGACACAGATACGCAGTATTTT. Protein: CASIRASGDTDTQYF. The V call is TRBV7-8, the J call TRBJ2-3; 9 nucleotides match TRBD2. J gave up 2 bases and V 7 bases, and 7 bases lay outside the gene matches. The CDR3 contains 15 residues. In germline, CDR1 is SGHVS, CDR2 FQNEAQ.

The CDR3 region has the DNA TGTGCCAGCAGCCCGGACTCTAAACATCGCGAGCAGTACTTC. Translation gives CASSPDSKHREQYF. The rearrangement joins TRBV13 to TRBJ2-7; TRBD2 might be the D (5 bases). This CDR3 contains 14 residues. With 5 bases removed from V and 6 bases from J, the gap between germline ends came to 17 bases. Germline CDR1 PRHDT, CDR2 FYEKMQ (reference sequence).

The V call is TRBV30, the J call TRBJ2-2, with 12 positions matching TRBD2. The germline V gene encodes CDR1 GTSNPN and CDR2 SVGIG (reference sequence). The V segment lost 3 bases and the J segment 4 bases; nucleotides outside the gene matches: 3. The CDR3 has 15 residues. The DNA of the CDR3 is TGTGCCTGGAGGCCACTAGCGGGAGGCACCGGGGAGCTGTTTTTT. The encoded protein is CAWRPLAGGTGELFF.

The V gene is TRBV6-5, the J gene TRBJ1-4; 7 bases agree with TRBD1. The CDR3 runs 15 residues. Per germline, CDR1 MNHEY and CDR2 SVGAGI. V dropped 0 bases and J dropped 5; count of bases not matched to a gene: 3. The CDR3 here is CASSYSGTENEKLFF. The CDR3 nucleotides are TGTGCCAGCAGTTACTCCGGGACAGAGAATGAAAAACTGTTTTTT.

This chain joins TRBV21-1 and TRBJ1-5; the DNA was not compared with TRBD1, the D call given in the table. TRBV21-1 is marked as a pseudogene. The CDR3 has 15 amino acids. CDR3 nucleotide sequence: TGTGCCAGCAGCAAAGTCGACAGGGGATACCAGCCCCAGCATTTT. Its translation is CASSKVDRGYQPQHF.

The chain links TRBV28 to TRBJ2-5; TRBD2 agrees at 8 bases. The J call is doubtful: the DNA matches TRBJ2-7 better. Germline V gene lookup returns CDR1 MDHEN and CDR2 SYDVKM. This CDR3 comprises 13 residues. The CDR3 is CASSYRGGDEQYF. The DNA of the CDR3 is TGTGCCAGCAGTTATCGGGGGGGGGACGAGCAGTACTTC.

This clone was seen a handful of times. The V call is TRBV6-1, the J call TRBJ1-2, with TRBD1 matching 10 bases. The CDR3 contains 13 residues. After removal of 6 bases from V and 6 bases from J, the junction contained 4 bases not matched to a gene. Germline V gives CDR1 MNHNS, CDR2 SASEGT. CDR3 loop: CASSWDRGDGYTF. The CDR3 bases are TGTGCCAGCAGCTGGGACAGGGGAGATGGCTACACCTTC.

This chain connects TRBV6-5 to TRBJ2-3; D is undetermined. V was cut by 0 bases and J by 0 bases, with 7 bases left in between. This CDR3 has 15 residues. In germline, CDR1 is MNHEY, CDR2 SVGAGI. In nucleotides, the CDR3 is TGTGCCAGCAGTTACTCGCCGGAGAGCACAGATACGCAGTATTTT. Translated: CASSYSPESTDTQYF.

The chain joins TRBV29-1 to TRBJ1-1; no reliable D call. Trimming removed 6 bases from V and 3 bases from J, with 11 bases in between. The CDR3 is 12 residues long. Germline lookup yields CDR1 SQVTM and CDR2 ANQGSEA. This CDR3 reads CSVRSLHTEAFF. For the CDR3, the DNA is TGCAGCGTACGGAGCCTCCACACTGAAGCTTTCTTT.

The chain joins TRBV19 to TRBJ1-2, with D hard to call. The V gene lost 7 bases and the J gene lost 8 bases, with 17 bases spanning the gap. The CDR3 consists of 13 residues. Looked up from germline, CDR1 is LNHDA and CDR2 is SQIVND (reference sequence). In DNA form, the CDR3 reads TGTGCCAGTACCCAATCTGAGGTTCTCGGCTACACCTTC. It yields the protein CASTQSEVLGYTF.